The source of this T cell receptor (beta chain) is a study of blood T cell repertoires in COVID-19. Study-wide context: From T cells, B-cell-depleted T cells, or PBMCs came the material, which was cDNA or gDNA.

The table lists this clone with a count of one. The CDR3 contains 11 residues. V shed 6 bases and J 7 bases; nucleotides not matched to a gene: 0. Original handling: How many nucleated cells were present was estimated from reference gene primer amplification. Clones were read by immunoSEQ multiplex PCR, and TCRdb kept only the in-frame ones, dropping some. The DNA was the basis for D and trimming; V, J and clone size are from that table. Among some 120,000 clones, roughly nine tenths were seen once, and the ten largest hold 4% to 5%. The sequenced material came from peripheral blood. This rearrangement joins TRBV12-3 or TRBV12-4 to TRBJ1-1, with 9 positions matching TRBD1. The clonotype was recovered from a man in his forties with acute or convalescent COVID-19. This CDR3 reads CASRGQGEAFF. The CDR3 DNA sequence: TGTGCCAGCAGGGGACAGGGTGAAGCTTTCTTT.